One T cell receptor (beta chain) is described in this entry. This entry belongs to a study of Graves' ophthalmopathy and Graves' hyperthyroidism. Per the germline V gene, CDR1 is SGHTS and CDR2 is YDEGEE. There are 15 residues in the CDR3. Trimming at V came to 4 bases and at J to 3 bases, leaving 8 bases not matched to a gene. The TCR beta CDR3 regions underwent amplification from RNA transcripts. HTBI-primed first-round RT-PCR preceded second-round multiplex PCR. TCRdb itself ran the multiplex PCR reads through MiXCR, one entry per CDR3 protein. The sample yields hundreds of thousands of distinct CDR3 sequences, around 42% seen once.

The origin of this receptor is an adult man with Graves' ophthalmopathy. The chain links TRBV5-8 to TRBJ1-2; 8 bases are a match to TRBD1. Specimen: peripheral blood. CDR3 nucleotides: TGTGCCAGCAGCCCAACAGTGGGACAGGACTATGGCTACACCTTC. Translation gives CASSPTVGQDYGYTF.